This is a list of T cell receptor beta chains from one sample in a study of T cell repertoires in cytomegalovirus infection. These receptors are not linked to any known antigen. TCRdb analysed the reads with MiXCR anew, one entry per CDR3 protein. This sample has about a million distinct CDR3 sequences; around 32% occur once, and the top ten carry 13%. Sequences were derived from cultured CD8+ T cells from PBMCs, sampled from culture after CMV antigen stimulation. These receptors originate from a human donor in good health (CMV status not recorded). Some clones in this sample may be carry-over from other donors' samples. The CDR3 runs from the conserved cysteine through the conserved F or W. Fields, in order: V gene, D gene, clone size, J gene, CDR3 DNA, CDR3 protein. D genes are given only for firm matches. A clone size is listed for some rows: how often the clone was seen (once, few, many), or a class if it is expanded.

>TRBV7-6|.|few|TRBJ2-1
TGTGCCAGCATTACCGGCGCGGCGTACAATGAGCAGTTCTTC
CASITGAAYNEQFF
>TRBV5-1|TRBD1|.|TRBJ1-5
TGCGCCAGCAGCTTGGGACAGGGGGACTTGGGCAATCAGCCCCAGCATTTT
CASSLGQGDLGNQPQHF
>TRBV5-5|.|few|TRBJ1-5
TGTGCCAGCAGCTGGTTTGAGGATCAGCCCCAGCATTTT
CASSWFEDQPQHF
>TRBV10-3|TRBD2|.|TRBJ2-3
TGTGCCATCAGTGGAGGGACTAGCGGGGACACAGATACGCAGTATTTT
CAISGGTSGDTDTQYF
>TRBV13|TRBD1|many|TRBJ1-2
TGTGCCAGCAGCGAACCTGACAGGGGGCGGCTTTACACCTTC
CASSEPDRGRLYTF
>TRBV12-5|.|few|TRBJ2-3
TGTGCTAGTGGTTTACCCGGTAGCACAGATACGCAGTATTTT
CASGLPGSTDTQYF
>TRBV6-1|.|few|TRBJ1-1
TGTGCGAGCGGGGGATGGGACACTGAAGCTTTCTTT
CASGGWDTEAFF
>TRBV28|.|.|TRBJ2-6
TGTGCCAGCAGGCGTACAGGTTTCTCTGGGGCCAACGTCCTGACTTTC
CASRRTGFSGANVLTF
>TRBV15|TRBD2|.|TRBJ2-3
TGTGCCACCAGCAGAATGCGGGGGATTAAAGATACGCAGTATTTT
CATSRMRGIKDTQYF
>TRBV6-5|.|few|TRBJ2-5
TGTGCCAGCAGTTACCCAGTCGTTGTGGGGGGGCGCTTAGAGACCCAGTACTTC
CASSYPVVVGGRLETQYF